The 18 T cell receptor beta chains listed next were all sequenced from one sample in a study of blood T cell repertoires in COVID-19. TCRdb keeps only in-frame clones here, not all; method: immunoSEQ multiplex PCR. The table has 470,000 or so clones, about 89% seen once. Sequencing input: peripheral blood. These receptors all stem from a woman aged 25 to 39 with acute or convalescent COVID-19.

This clone is a singleton in its sample. The gene calls are TRBV2 and TRBJ1-3; D unclear. Trimming shortened V by 6 bases and J by 0 bases, and 12 bases separated the two germline ends. Germline V gene sequence: CDR1 SNHLY, CDR2 FYNNEI. The CDR3 is 15 residues long. CDR3 sequence (DNA): TGTGCCAGCAGAGCGGACGGCGTCTCTGGAAACACCATATATTTT. Residues: CASRADGVSGNTIYF.

The chain recombines TRBV4-1 with TRBJ1-3; D is possibly TRBD1 (5 bases). The CDR3 length is 14 residues. V was shortened by 0 bases and J by 8 bases, with 11 bases between the two germline ends. Germline lookup yields CDR1 MGHRA and CDR2 YSYEKL. The chain's CDR3 is CASSQESRVDTIYF. The CDR3 region has the DNA TGCGCCAGCAGCCAAGAATCCAGGGTGGACACCATATATTTT.

The J gene is TRBJ2-5, the V gene TRBV10-3; tentative D call: TRBD1 (7 bases). Germline CDR1 is ENHRY and CDR2 is SYGVKD. CDR3 length equals 15 residues. V gave up 6 bases and J gave up 1 base, with 15 bases separating them. CDR3 nucleotide sequence: TGTGCCATCAGGACAGGGCCGGGGGCCCAAGAGACCCAGTACTTC. This translates into CAIRTGPGAQETQYF.

The chain recombines TRBV6-5 with TRBJ2-4; a possible D gene is TRBD1 (7 bases). Germline V gene lookup returns CDR1 MNHEY and CDR2 SVGAGI. This CDR3 region has 14 residues. V was pared by 6 bases and J by 7 bases, with 16 bases between. In nucleotides, the CDR3 is TGTGCCAGCAGACCCAGGGGGGATCGCAACATTCAGTACTTC. This codes for CASRPRGDRNIQYF.

This clone has just one count. This chain connects TRBV3-1 (or the pseudogene TRBV3-2) to TRBJ2-2; 7 bases line up with TRBD2. Germline values: CDR1 LGHDT, CDR2 YNNKEL (reference sequence). The J segment lost 0 bases and the V segment lost 5 bases, leaving 6 bases of the junction unmatched. CDR3 length equals 16 residues. CDR3 region: CASSSLGGANTGELFF. CDR3 DNA sequence: TGTGCCAGCAGCTCGTTGGGGGGGGCGAACACCGGGGAGCTGTTTTTT.

This clone was detected once. The rearrangement links TRBV19 to TRBJ1-1; TRBD1 matches 9 bases. Germline CDR1 and CDR2: LNHDA and SQIVND (reference sequence). V lost 9 bases and J lost 4; bases outside the gene matches: 6. There are 13 residues in the CDR3. CDR3 residues: CASRGQGGTEAFF. In DNA, the CDR3 is TGTGCCAGCCGGGGACAGGGTGGCACTGAAGCTTTCTTT.

This rearrangement joins TRBV11-2 to TRBJ2-5, with D unclear. Germline CDR1 and CDR2: SGHAT and FQNNGV. This CDR3 is built from 12 residues. Trimming removed 1 base from V and 5 bases from J, with 5 bases in between. The DNA for the CDR3 is TGTGCCAGCAGCTTAGTCCGGGAGACCCAGTACTTC. Its protein product is CASSLVRETQYF. Looking up the rest from reference TRBV11-2 and TRBJ2-5 gives the full variable domain: EAGVAQSPRYKIIEKRQSVAFWCNPISGHATLYWYQQILGQGPKLLIQFQNNGVVDDSQLPKDRFSAERLKGVDSTLKIQPAKLEDSAVYLCASSLVRETQYFGPGTRLLVL.

This clone occurred once. Other DNA sequences in this sample translate to the same CDR3. The V call is TRBV9, the J call TRBJ2-7; 9 bases fit TRBD2. Trimming at V came to 0 bases and at J to 0 bases, leaving 1 base not matched to a gene. The CDR3 runs to 15 residues. Looked up from germline, CDR1 is SGDLS and CDR2 is YYNGEE. This chain's CDR3 is CASSVGSGGSYEQYF. CDR3 bases: TGTGCCAGCAGCGTAGGTAGCGGGGGCTCCTACGAGCAGTACTTC.

V usage is TRBV10-3 and J usage is TRBJ1-6; 7 positions agree with TRBD1. The V segment lost 10 bases and the J segment 0 bases; nucleotides outside the gene matches: 6. Germline values: CDR1 ENHRY, CDR2 SYGVKD. This CDR3 contains 15 residues. CDR3 protein: CATGQESSYNSPLHF. The CDR3 nucleotides are TGTGCCACTGGACAGGAGAGCTCCTATAATTCACCCCTCCACTTT.

This clone came up once. The V call is TRBV21-1, the J call TRBJ1-5; the table's D call of TRBD1 was not tested on the DNA. TRBV21-1 is labeled a pseudogene. The CDR3 is made up of 16 amino acids. The CDR3 bases are TGTGCCAGCAGCGCAGGGGTGGGACAACACGATCAGCCCCAGCATTTT. This gives the protein CASSAGVGQHDQPQHF.

The rearrangement uses TRBV11-2 and TRBJ1-1; the match to TRBD1 covers 7 bases. The CDR3 covers 15 residues. After removal of 4 bases from V and 0 bases from J, the junction contained 5 bases not matched to a gene. Looked up from germline, CDR1 is SGHAT and CDR2 is FQNNGV. CDR3 sequence (DNA): TGTGCCAGCAGCTCAAGGACAGGACTGAACACTGAAGCTTTCTTT. Translated: CASSSRTGLNTEAFF.

The chain uses TRBV7-9 and TRBJ1-4, with D possibly matching TRBD1 (5 bases). Germline CDR1 and CDR2: SEHNR and FQNEAQ (reference sequence). CDR3 size: 16 residues. Trimming took off 8 bases at V and 0 bases at J, with 16 bases between the two ends. The DNA of the CDR3 is TGTGCCAGCGCCCAGGGCGTGTCGACAACTAATGAAAAACTGTTTTTT. Its translation is CASAQGVSTTNEKLFF.

V and J are TRBV2 and TRBJ1-5, with a tentative D call TRBD1 (5 bases). There are 15 residues in the CDR3. Germline CDR1 reads SNHLY; CDR2 reads FYNNEI. V shed 3 bases and J shed 7 bases, with 16 bases lying between them. The CDR3 sequence: CASSDSQGKLQPQHF. The CDR3 DNA sequence: TGTGCCAGCAGTGATAGTCAGGGCAAGTTACAGCCCCAGCATTTT.

The V and J genes are TRBV5-5 and TRBJ2-1, with 7 bases that match TRBD1. Germline trimming cut 4 bases from V and 1 base from J; bases unmatched to any gene: 8. Germline V lookup: CDR1 SGHKS, CDR2 YYEKEE (reference sequence). The CDR3 runs to 16 residues. The CDR3 DNA reads TGTGCCAGCAGCCCAGGGGGACAGTTATCCTACAATGAGCAGTTCTTC. Its translation: CASSPGGQLSYNEQFF.

CDR3 DNA: TGTGCCAGCAGCCAAGGAACAGTAGCCAAAAACATTCAGTACTTC. Its translation: CASSQGTVAKNIQYF. The rearrangement joins TRBV3-1 (or the pseudogene TRBV3-2) to TRBJ2-4; D unclear. The V and J ends lost 1 base and 0 bases respectively, with 7 bases between them. Germline V CDR1 and CDR2: LGHDT, YNNKEL (reference sequence). The length of the CDR3 is 15 residues.

The CDR3 DNA reads as TGTGCCAGCAGCTTAGGACTCGGCTCAACCTACGAGCAGTACTTC. Residues: CASSLGLGSTYEQYF. This chain uses TRBV11-2 with TRBJ2-7, with no clear D. Germline CDR1 SGHAT, CDR2 FQNNGV. Trimming removed 1 base at V and 2 bases at J, with 12 bases between. The CDR3 extends over 15 amino acids. Full variable domain (remainder filled in from reference TRBV11-2 and TRBJ2-7): EAGVAQSPRYKIIEKRQSVAFWCNPISGHATLYWYQQILGQGPKLLIQFQNNGVVDDSQLPKDRFSAERLKGVDSTLKIQPAKLEDSAVYLCASSLGLGSTYEQYFGPGTRLTVT.

The J gene is TRBJ2-1, the V gene TRBV30; unclear D gene. CDR1 and CDR2 from the germline V gene are GTSNPN and SVGIG (reference sequence). V was clipped by 4 bases and J by 9 bases, with 10 bases between them. CDR3 length: 11 amino acids. The CDR3 reads CAWNSGVEQFF. The CDR3 nucleotides are TGTGCCTGGAATTCCGGAGTTGAGCAGTTCTTC.

The chain couples TRBV6-1 to TRBJ1-2; 7 bases match TRBD1. The CDR3 runs to 13 residues. V shed 2 bases and J 8 bases; nucleotides not matched to a gene: 5. Germline values: CDR1 MNHNS, CDR2 SASEGT. For the CDR3, the DNA is TGTGCCAGCAGTGAATCGGCAGGGGGGGGCTACACCTTC. It codes for CASSESAGGGYTF.